The clone carrying this T cell receptor (beta chain) was recorded a few times. Antigen: not known. According to the study, TCR beta libraries were built with iRepertoire HTBI primers and CDR3-region Arm-PCR. TCRdb reprocessed the multiplex PCR reads via MiXCR and lists one record per CDR3 protein. The repertoire consists of roughly 520,000 distinct CDR3 sequences, with approximately 12% occurring once and the leading ten covering about 8.9%. Stated time point: newly diagnosed GD, antithyroid drugs for less than 3 months. PBMC-derived RNA was used for the TCR library. CDR3 length: 19 amino acids. CDR1 and CDR2 from the germline V gene are KGHSH and LQKENI. Trimming took off 4 bases at V and 0 bases at J, with 21 bases between the two ends. This specimen belongs to a study of regulatory T cells in long-lasting Graves disease. Study-wide points: Patients with persistent disease showed a bias toward TRBV28, TRBJ1-2 and TRBJ2-5.

The same specimen was also included in a second study, on T cells in Graves' hyperthyroidism and ophthalmopathy. This second report adds: Patients aged 18 to 65 with hyperthyroidism were newly diagnosed, with duration under 2 months.

This sequence was found in a woman aged 30 to 39 with Graves disease. The sequencing here drew on peripheral blood mononuclear cells (PBMCs), taken at new diagnosis, from a patient treated with antithyroid drugs. The rearrangement joins TRBV18 to TRBJ1-4; no clear D. The CDR3 region has the DNA TGTGCCAGCTCACTAGCGGTGCCGGGCTATTATGCAACTAATGAAAAACTGTTTTTT. Encoded protein: CASSLAVPGYYATNEKLFF. The variable domain in full, with the rest retrieved from reference TRBV18 and TRBJ1-4, is NAGVMQNPRHLVRRRGQEARLRCSPMKGHSHVYWYRQLPEEGLKFMVYLQKENIIDESGMPKERFSAEFPKEGPSILRIQQVVRGDSAAYFCASSLAVPGYYATNEKLFFGSGTQLSVL.